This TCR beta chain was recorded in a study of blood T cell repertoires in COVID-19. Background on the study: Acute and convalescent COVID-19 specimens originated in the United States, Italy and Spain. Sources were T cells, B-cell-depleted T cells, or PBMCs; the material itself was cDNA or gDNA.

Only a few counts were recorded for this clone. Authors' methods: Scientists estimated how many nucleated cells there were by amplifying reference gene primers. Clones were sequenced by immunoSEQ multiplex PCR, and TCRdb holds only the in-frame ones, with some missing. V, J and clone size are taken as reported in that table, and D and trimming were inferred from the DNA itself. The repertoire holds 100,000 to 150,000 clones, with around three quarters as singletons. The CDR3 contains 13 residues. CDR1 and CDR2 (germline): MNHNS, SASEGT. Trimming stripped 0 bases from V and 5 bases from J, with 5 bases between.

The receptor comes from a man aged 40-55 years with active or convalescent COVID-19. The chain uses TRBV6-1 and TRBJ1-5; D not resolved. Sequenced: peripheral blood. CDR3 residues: CASSEAQDQPQHF. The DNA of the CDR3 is TGTGCCAGCAGTGAAGCCCAGGATCAGCCCCAGCATTTT.